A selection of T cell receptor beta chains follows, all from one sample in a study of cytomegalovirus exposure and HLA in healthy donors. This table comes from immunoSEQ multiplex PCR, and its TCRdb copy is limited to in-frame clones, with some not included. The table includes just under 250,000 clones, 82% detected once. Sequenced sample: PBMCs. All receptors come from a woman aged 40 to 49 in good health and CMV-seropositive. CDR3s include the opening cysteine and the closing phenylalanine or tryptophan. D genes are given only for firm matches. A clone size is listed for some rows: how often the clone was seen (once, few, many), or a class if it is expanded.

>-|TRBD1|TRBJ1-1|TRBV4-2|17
CASSQVFKTGKNTEAFF
TGTGCCAGCAGCCAAGTGTTTAAGACAGGGAAGAACACTGAAGCTTTCTTT
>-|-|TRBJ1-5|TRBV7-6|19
CASSLGPVTNRARSFPQHF
TGTGCCAGCAGCTTAGGTCCGGTTACCAACAGGGCCCGATCGTTTCCCCAGCATTTT
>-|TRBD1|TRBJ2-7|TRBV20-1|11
CSGQGAYEQYF
TGCTCCGGACAGGGGGCTTACGAGCAGTACTTC
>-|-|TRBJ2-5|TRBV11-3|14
CASSFYTTPETQYF
TGTGCCAGCAGCTTCTATACCACCCCAGAGACCCAGTACTTC
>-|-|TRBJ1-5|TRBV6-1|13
CASKDSLNQPQHF
TGTGCCAGCAAAGACAGCCTCAATCAGCCCCAGCATTTT
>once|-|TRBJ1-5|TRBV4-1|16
CASSQAGRIRNQPQHF
TGCGCCAGCAGCCAAGCCGGCAGGATAAGAAATCAGCCCCAGCATTTT
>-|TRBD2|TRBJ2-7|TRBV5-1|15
CASSLGGLVTYEQYF
TGCGCCAGCAGCTTGGGGGGACTAGTCACCTACGAGCAGTACTTC
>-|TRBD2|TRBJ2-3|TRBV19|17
CASRLAGGPHSTDTQYF
TGTGCCAGTAGACTAGCGGGAGGGCCCCATAGCACAGATACGCAGTATTTT
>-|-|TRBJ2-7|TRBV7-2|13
CASSLGQPYEQYF
TGTGCCAGCAGCTTAGGACAGCCCTACGAGCAGTACTTC
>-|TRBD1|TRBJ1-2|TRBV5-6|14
CASSRPTGPLGYTF
TGTGCCAGCAGCCGCCCGACAGGGCCTCTTGGCTACACCTTC
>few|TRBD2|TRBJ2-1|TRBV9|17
CASSRTSGRSAYNEQFF
TGTGCCAGCAGCCGGACTAGCGGGAGATCGGCCTACAATGAGCAGTTCTTC
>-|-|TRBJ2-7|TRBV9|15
CASSQGHLSSYEQYF
TGTGCCAGCAGCCAGGGGCACCTTAGCTCCTACGAGCAGTACTTC
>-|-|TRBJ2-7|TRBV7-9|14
CASSSTGQSYEQYF
TGTGCCAGCAGCTCGACTGGACAGTCCTACGAGCAGTACTTC
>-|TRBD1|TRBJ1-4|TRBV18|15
CASSPDRGSTEKLFF
TGTGCCAGCTCACCAGACAGGGGGTCCACTGAAAAACTGTTTTTT
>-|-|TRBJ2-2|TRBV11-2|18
CASSRVVTGSSSTGELFF
TGTGCCAGCAGCCGCGTGGTGACAGGCTCTTCGAGCACCGGGGAGCTGTTTTTT
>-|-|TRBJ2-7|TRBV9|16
CASSAPGEGVGQKQYF
TGTGCCAGCAGCGCTCCTGGGGAGGGGGTAGGTCAGAAGCAGTACTTC
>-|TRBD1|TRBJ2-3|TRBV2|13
CASSRQGPDTQYF
TGTGCCAGCAGTCGACAGGGCCCAGATACGCAGTATTTT
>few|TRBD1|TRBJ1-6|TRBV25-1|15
CASTKGTGANSPLHF
TGTGCCAGCACCAAAGGAACAGGGGCTAATTCACCCCTCCACTTT
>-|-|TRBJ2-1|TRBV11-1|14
CASSLPEWYNEQFF
TGTGCCAGCAGCTTACCGGAGTGGTACAATGAGCAGTTCTTC
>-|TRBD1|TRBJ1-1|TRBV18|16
CASSRGQGQMNTEAFF
TGTGCCAGCTCACGAGGACAGGGGCAAATGAACACTGAAGCTTTCTTT
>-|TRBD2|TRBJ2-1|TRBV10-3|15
CAITPGGPRHNEQFF
TGTGCCATCACCCCGGGAGGGCCCAGACACAATGAGCAGTTCTTC
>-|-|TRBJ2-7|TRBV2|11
CASSATYEQYF
TGTGCCAGCAGTGCCACCTACGAGCAGTACTTC
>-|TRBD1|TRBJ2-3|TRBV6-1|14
CASSPTGGTDTQYF
TGTGCCAGCAGTCCGACAGGGGGAACAGATACGCAGTATTTT
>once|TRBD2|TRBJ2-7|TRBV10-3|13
CAITSGRAYEQYF
TGTGCCATCACGAGCGGGAGGGCTTACGAGCAGTACTTC
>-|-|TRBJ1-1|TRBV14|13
CASSQVKGFEAFF
TGTGCCAGCAGCCAAGTGAAGGGGTTTGAAGCTTTCTTT
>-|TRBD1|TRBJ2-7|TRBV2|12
CASWDRVHEQYF
TGTGCCAGCTGGGACAGGGTACACGAGCAGTACTTC
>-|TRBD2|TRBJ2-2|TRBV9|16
CASSVPLAGDTGELFF
TGTGCCAGCAGCGTCCCCTTAGCGGGAGATACCGGGGAGCTGTTTTTT
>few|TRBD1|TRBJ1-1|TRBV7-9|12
CSSGQSYTEAFF
TGTTCCTCGGGACAGTCATACACTGAAGCTTTCTTT
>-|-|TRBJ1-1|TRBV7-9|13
CASNPFSVAEAFF
TGTGCCAGCAACCCCTTCTCAGTTGCTGAAGCTTTCTTT
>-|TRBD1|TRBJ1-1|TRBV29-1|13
CSVQQGGGTEAFF
TGCAGCGTCCAACAGGGGGGCGGCACTGAAGCTTTCTTT
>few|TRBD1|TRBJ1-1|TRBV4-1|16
CASSQGYRGKNTEAFF
TGCGCCAGCAGCCAGGGATACAGGGGAAAGAACACTGAAGCTTTCTTT
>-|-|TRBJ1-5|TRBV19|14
CASSIQADNQPQHF
TGTGCCAGTAGTATTCAGGCAGACAATCAGCCCCAGCATTTT
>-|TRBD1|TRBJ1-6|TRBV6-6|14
CASSLDRGNSPLHF
TGTGCCAGCAGTCTCGACAGGGGTAATTCACCCCTCCACTTT
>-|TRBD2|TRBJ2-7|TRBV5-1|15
CASSPREEGTYEQYF
TGCGCCAGCAGCCCCCGGGAGGAGGGCACCTACGAGCAGTACTTC
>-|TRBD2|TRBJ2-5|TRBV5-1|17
CASSLEGSGGLAGTQYF
TGCGCCAGCAGCTTGGAGGGTAGCGGGGGGCTCGCGGGGACCCAGTACTTC
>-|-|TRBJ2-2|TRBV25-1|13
CASSEWSAGELFF
TGTGCCAGCAGTGAATGGAGCGCCGGGGAGCTGTTTTTT
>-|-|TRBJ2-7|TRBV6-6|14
CASTPTGSSYEQYF
TGTGCCAGCACCCCCACGGGGAGCTCCTACGAGCAGTACTTC
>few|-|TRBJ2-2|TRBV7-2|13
CASSLGQAGELFF
TGTGCCAGCAGCCTAGGGCAGGCCGGGGAGCTGTTTTTT
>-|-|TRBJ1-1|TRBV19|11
CASKGGTEAFF
TGTGCCAGTAAAGGGGGCACTGAAGCTTTCTTT
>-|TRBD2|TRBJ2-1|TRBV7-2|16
CASSLSSGKPYNEQFF
TGTGCCAGCAGCTTATCCAGCGGGAAGCCCTACAATGAGCAGTTCTTC
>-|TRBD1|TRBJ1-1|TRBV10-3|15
CAIRERDSSSTEAFF
TGTGCCATCAGGGAGAGGGACAGTTCCTCCACTGAAGCTTTCTTT
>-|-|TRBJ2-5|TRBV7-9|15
CASSLTGTRGEEQYF
TGTGCCAGCAGCTTAACCGGGACTCGAGGTGAGGAGCAGTACTTC
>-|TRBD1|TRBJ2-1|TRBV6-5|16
CASSYRKGQGYNEQFF
TGTGCCAGCAGTTACAGGAAGGGACAGGGCTACAATGAGCAGTTCTTC
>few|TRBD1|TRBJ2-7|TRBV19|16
CASSTGGAYLSYEQYF
TGTGCCAGTAGTACAGGGGGAGCATACCTCTCCTACGAGCAGTACTTC
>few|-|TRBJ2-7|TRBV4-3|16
CASSLRAGLETGEQYF
TGCGCCAGCAGCCTTAGGGCGGGGTTAGAGACGGGCGAGCAGTACTTC
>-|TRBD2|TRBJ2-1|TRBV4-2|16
CASSPMPSGSSNEQFF
TGTGCCAGCAGCCCGATGCCTAGCGGGAGTTCCAATGAGCAGTTCTTC
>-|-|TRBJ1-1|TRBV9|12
CASSPQYTEAFF
TGTGCCAGCAGCCCCCAATACACTGAAGCTTTCTTT
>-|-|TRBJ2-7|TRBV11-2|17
CASSLEVNRQTSYEQYF
TGTGCCAGCAGCTTAGAAGTTAACAGACAAACGAGCTACGAGCAGTACTTC
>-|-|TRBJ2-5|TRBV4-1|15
CASSQEAVVAETQYF
TGCGCCAGCAGCCAGGAAGCCGTAGTAGCAGAGACCCAGTACTTC
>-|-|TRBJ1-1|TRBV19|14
CASSNRGFPTEAFF
TGTGCCAGTTCCAACCGGGGGTTCCCCACTGAAGCTTTCTTT
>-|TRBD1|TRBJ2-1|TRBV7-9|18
CASSAKATGELSYNEQFF
TGTGCCAGCAGCGCTAAAGCGACAGGGGAGCTCTCCTACAATGAGCAGTTCTTC
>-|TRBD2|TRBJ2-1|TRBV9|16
CASSVGPSGVYNEQFF
TGTGCCAGCAGCGTAGGTCCTAGCGGGGTATACAATGAGCAGTTCTTC
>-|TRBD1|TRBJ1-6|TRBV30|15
CAWSASTGKNSPLHF
TGTGCCTGGAGTGCCTCGACAGGGAAAAATTCCCCCCTCCACTTT
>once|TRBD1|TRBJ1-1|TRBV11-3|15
CASSTGGVGLTEAFF
TGTGCCAGCAGTACAGGGGGTGTAGGACTTACTGAAGCTTTCTTT
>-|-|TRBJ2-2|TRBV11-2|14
CASSLGSWQVKLFF
TGTGCCAGCAGCTTAGGAAGTTGGCAGGTTAAGCTGTTTTTT
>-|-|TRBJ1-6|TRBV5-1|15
CASSLAAGDNSPLHF
TGCGCCAGCAGCTTGGCGGCAGGGGATAATTCACCCCTCCACTTT
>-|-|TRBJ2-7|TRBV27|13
CASSYGAGYEQYF
TGTGCCAGCAGTTATGGGGCTGGGTACGAGCAGTACTTC
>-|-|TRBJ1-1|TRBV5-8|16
CASSLEIRTLNTEAFF
TGTGCCAGCAGCCTTGAAATCAGGACTCTGAACACTGAAGCTTTCTTT
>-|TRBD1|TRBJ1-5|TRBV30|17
CAWSLRRGTGADQPQHF
TGTGCCTGGAGCCTACGTCGGGGGACAGGGGCGGATCAGCCCCAGCATTTT
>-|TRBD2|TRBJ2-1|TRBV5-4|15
CASSLTSGRTSEQFF
TGTGCCAGCAGCCTAACTAGCGGGAGAACGAGTGAGCAGTTCTTC